This T cell receptor beta chain was recovered during a study of blood T cells in healthy people across ages. With a J-beta primer mix and a sample-barcoded 5' primer, a second PCR ran 7 to 11 cycles. In TCRdb, the 5' RACE reads were re-called with MiXCR into one record per CDR3 protein. Counted here are about 1,400,000 distinct CDR3 sequences, around two fifths occurring once; the ten biggest clones make up roughly 7.7%. With 2 bases removed from V and 0 bases from J, the gap between germline ends came to 8 bases. The CDR3 is made up of 15 amino acids. Germline CDR1 MNHEY, CDR2 SVGAGI. The J gene is TRBJ1-5, the V gene TRBV6-5; no reliable D call. This receptor was taken from a woman under 30 in good health. The sequenced material came from blood. CDR3 protein: CASSYGPYSNQPQHF. The CDR3 DNA follows: TGTGCCAGCAGTTACGGGCCATATAGCAATCAGCCCCAGCATTTT.